This paragraph reports one T cell receptor (beta chain). Its antigen is as yet unknown. The data originate from a study of post-analysis software for immune sequencing data. Study-wide findings and caveats: Five or six TRBV segments, TRBV5-6, TRBV5-1 and TRBV20-1 among them, were found more frequent in patients than controls. Co-batched samples clustered tightly together by F measure. A significant reduction in normalized Chao1 diversity was observed in multiple sclerosis patients versus controls.

TCR beta cDNA libraries had unique molecular identifiers. T cells, 1 to 10 million of them, yielded 500,000 or so cDNA molecules. Each CDR3 protein is one row after TCRdb ran MiXCR on the PCR reads. The table lists approximately 690,000 distinct CDR3 sequences, roughly three fifths of them singletons. V dropped 2 bases and J dropped 3 bases, with 8 bases sitting between them. Germline CDR1 and CDR2: MNHNY and SVGAGI (reference sequence). The CDR3 runs to 13 residues. The material sequenced was blood. This TCR was sampled from a girl aged 2 to 9 with multiple sclerosis. The V and J genes are TRBV6-6 and TRBJ2-7; D is unclear. In DNA form, the CDR3 reads TGTGCCAGCAGTTACGACCAAGTCTACGAGCAGTACTTC. It translates to CASSYDQVYEQYF.